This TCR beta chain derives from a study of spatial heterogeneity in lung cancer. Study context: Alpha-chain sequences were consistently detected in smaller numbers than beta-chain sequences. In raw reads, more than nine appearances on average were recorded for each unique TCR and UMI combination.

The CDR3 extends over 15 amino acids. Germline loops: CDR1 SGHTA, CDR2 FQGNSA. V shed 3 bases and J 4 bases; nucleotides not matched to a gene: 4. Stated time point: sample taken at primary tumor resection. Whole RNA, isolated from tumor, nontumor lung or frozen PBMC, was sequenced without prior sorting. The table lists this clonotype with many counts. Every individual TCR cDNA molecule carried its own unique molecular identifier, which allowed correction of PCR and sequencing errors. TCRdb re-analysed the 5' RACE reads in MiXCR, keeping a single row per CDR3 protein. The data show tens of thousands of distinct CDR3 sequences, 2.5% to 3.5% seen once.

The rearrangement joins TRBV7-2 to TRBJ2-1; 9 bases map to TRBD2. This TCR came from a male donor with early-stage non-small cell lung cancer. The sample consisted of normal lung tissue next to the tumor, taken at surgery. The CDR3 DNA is TGTGCCAGCAGCTTTTTCAGCGGGGGGTACAATGAGCAGTTCTTC. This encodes CASSFFSGGYNEQFF.